This T cell receptor beta chain was captured by sequencing in a study of vaccination and CD4 T cells after COVID-19. At the Johns Hopkins FTIC core, DNA taken from cultured CD4+ T cells was sequenced by way of the Oncomine TCR Beta short-read assay. TCRdb re-called the PCR reads through MiXCR, storing one row per CDR3 protein. Of 6,000 to 8,000 distinct CDR3 sequences listed, over 35% are singletons. Treatment reported: roughly ten-day PBMC culture with coronavirus spike peptide pools or control peptides (ViraFEST assay). According to the study, CD4+ T cells from the unexposed donor were gathered ahead of the COVID-19 pandemic (2011-2018). This clonotype has a handful of counts. Its target is not known. Source material: CD4+ T cells from blood, cultured in vitro. The sequence was collected from a human donor in good health.

The CDR3 region has the DNA TGTGCCAGTAGTATTTGGCAGGGGAGCCTAAACACCGGGGAGCTGTTTTTT. Its protein product is CASSIWQGSLNTGELFF. J is TRBJ2-2 and V is TRBV19; D may be TRBD1 (6 bases). Trimming pared 3 bases from V and 2 bases from J, leaving 16 bases between. This CDR3 is built from 17 residues. Germline CDR1 LNHDA, CDR2 SQIVND (reference sequence).